The 15 T cell receptor beta chains listed next were all sequenced from one sample in a study of T-cell reconstitution after alpha-beta-depleted transplantation in children. Preparing the TCRbeta library involved the use of unique molecular identifiers. Each CDR3 protein gets one entry after TCRdb re-called the PCR reads with MiXCR. There are approximately 980,000 distinct CDR3 sequences in the sample; under 30% occur only once, and 28% lies in the top ten. The source material was PBMCs, mostly from graft donor cells, sampled 360 days after TCRalphabeta/CD19-depleted stem cell transplant. The source is a boy younger than two who had a stem cell transplant for SCID, so the T cells may come from the graft donor.

The CDR3 sequence is CSARTRREQFF. In DNA, the CDR3 is TGCAGTGCTAGGACAAGGAGGGAGCAGTTCTTC. The chain uses TRBV20-1 and TRBJ2-1, with D perhaps TRBD2 (5 bases). V was trimmed by 3 bases and J by 10 bases, leaving 10 bases between them. Germline CDR1 is DFQATT and CDR2 is SNEGSKA (reference sequence). The CDR3 has 11 residues.

V usage is TRBV29-1 and J usage is TRBJ2-2, with 7 bases matching TRBD2. The CDR3 has 13 amino acids. The V gene's germline CDR1 is SQVTM and CDR2 ANQGSEA. V dropped 6 bases and J dropped 2; count of bases not matched to a gene: 3. CDR3 protein: CSVGLHNTGELFF. The CDR3 nucleotides read TGCAGCGTGGGACTACACAACACCGGGGAGCTGTTTTTT.

This rearrangement joins TRBV12-3 or TRBV12-4 to TRBJ1-2; 10 nucleotides line up with TRBD1. Unmatched junction bases numbered 12, after V lost 3 bases and J lost 8 bases. This CDR3 spans 16 amino acids. The CDR3 here is CASSFGVGQGRRGYTF. CDR3 nucleotides: TGTGCCAGCAGTTTCGGGGTGGGACAGGGGCGCAGGGGCTACACCTTC.

This clonotype appeared many times. The chain joins TRBV18 to TRBJ2-7; 8 bases are a match to TRBD1. The germline V gene has CDR1 KGHSH and CDR2 LQKENI. Trimming removed 5 bases from V and 6 bases from J; junction bases left unmatched: 3. The CDR3 is 12 amino acids. CDR3 sequence (DNA): TGTGCCAGCTCAAGACAGGGGTCCGAGCAGTACTTC. The encoded protein is CASSRQGSEQYF.

A few counts support this clonotype. The chain joins TRBV4-2 to TRBJ2-3; 9 nucleotides match TRBD2. The germline CDR1 and CDR2 sequences are LGHNA and YNFKEQ. This CDR3 is 19 amino acids long. V lost 0 bases, J lost 0 bases, and 10 bases stayed unmatched. The CDR3 sequence: CASSQDEGAGGPSTDTQYF. CDR3 sequence (DNA): TGTGCCAGCAGCCAAGATGAAGGAGCGGGGGGCCCTAGCACAGATACGCAGTATTTT.

The CDR3 loop reads CASGDRVADTQYF. Written as DNA, the CDR3 is TGCGCCAGCGGGGACAGGGTGGCAGATACGCAGTATTTT. The chain couples TRBV4-3 to TRBJ2-3, with 9 bases aligning to TRBD1. With 8 bases clipped from V and 4 bases from J, the junction kept 4 bases outside the gene matches. The CDR3 consists of 13 residues. Germline V gene data show CDR1 as LGHNA and CDR2 as YSLEER.

In its sample, this clonotype was seen a few times. The gene calls are TRBV5-1 and TRBJ2-7; weak D call: TRBD1 (6 bases). The CDR3 extends over 13 amino acids. Germline CDR1 is SGHRS and CDR2 is YFSETQ. V was trimmed by 4 bases and J by 5 bases, leaving 13 bases between them. Here the CDR3 DNA reads TGCGCCAGCAGCCCCCACAGGGAGCACGAGCAGTACTTC. Translating gives CASSPHREHEQYF.

V is TRBV5-1 and J is TRBJ2-1; D remains ambiguous. The germline V and J ends were trimmed by 0 bases and 4 bases, with 5 bases remaining between them. The V gene's germline CDR1 is SGHRS and CDR2 YFSETQ. The CDR3 consists of 13 residues. The CDR3, as DNA: TGCGCCAGCAGCTTGGAGGCGTACAATGAGCAGTTCTTC. Protein: CASSLEAYNEQFF.

The sample holds a few counts of this clonotype. Here the CDR3 reads CASRQDVNYGYTF. The CDR3 DNA reads as TGTGCCAGCAGACAGGACGTTAACTATGGCTACACCTTC. The chain combines TRBV6-5 with TRBJ1-2, with a possible D match to TRBD1 (5 bases). Trimming cost V 6 bases and J 1 base, with 9 bases left between them. Per the germline V gene, CDR1 is MNHEY and CDR2 is SVGAGI. CDR3 length: 13 amino acids.

This clonotype showed up just a few times. The chain couples TRBV24-1 to TRBJ1-2, with D hard to call. The CDR3 is 12 amino acids. V dropped 5 bases and J dropped 8 bases, with 11 bases sitting between them. Per germline, CDR1 KGHDR and CDR2 SFDVKD. The CDR3 DNA is TGTGCCACCAGTGGACCCCGAGGGGGCTACACCTTC. Its translation: CATSGPRGGYTF.

The chain recombines TRBV2 with TRBJ1-2; weak D call: TRBD1 (5 bases). The germline V gene encodes CDR1 SNHLY and CDR2 FYNNEI. The CDR3 totals 14 residues. V gave up 1 base and J gave up 8 bases, with 14 bases separating them. The CDR3, as DNA: TGTGCCAGCAGTGAAGTACATACAGGTGGAGGCTACACCTTC. It is translated as CASSEVHTGGGYTF.

This clonotype was observed a few times. The chain employs TRBV29-1 and TRBJ1-1; no firm D call. This CDR3 has 14 amino acids. V was trimmed by 4 bases and J by 7 bases, leaving 19 bases between them. Germline V lookup: CDR1 SQVTM, CDR2 ANQGSEA. CDR3: CSVGPVVGVLEAFF. The CDR3 region has the DNA TGCAGCGTTGGTCCTGTGGTCGGGGTCCTTGAAGCTTTCTTT.

Note on this clonotype: This CDR3 is missing its conserved last phenylalanine or tryptophan, likely due to a read error. This chain joins TRBV20-1 and TRBJ1-5; D gene uncertain. The CDR3 is 14 amino acids. V was shortened by 0 bases and J by 0 bases, with 6 bases between the two germline ends. The germline gives CDR1 DFQATT, CDR2 SNEGSKA (reference sequence). CDR3 DNA: TGCAGTGCTAGAGAGGGGAATAGCAATCAGCCCCAGCATTGT. The encoded protein is CSAREGNSNQPQHC.

The chain uses TRBV4-1 and TRBJ2-3; D unclear. The CDR3 covers 15 residues. In germline, CDR1 is MGHRA, CDR2 YSYEKL. With 1 base removed from V and 1 base from J, the gap between germline ends came to 9 bases. As DNA, the CDR3 is TGCGCCAGCAGCCAAGTAGGGCTAGGCACAGATACGCAGTATTTT. Translation gives CASSQVGLGTDTQYF.

This clonotype was detected once. The rearrangement links TRBV7-9 to TRBJ2-5; 7 bases fit TRBD2. V dropped 8 bases and J dropped 2; count of bases not matched to a gene: 8. Germline-derived CDR1 and CDR2 are SEHNR and FQNEAQ (reference sequence). The CDR3 extends over 14 amino acids. The CDR3 sequence: CASLMGGSQETQYF. The CDR3 coding sequence is TGTGCCAGCCTCATGGGGGGGTCACAAGAGACCCAGTACTTC.